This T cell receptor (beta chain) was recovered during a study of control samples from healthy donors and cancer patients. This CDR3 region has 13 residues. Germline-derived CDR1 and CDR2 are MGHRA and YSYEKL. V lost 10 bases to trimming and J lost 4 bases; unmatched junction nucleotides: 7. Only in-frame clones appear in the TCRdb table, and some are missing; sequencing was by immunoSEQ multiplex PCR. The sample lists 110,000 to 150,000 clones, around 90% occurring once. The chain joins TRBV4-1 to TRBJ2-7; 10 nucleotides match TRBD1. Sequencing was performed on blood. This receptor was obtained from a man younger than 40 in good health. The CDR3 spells CAIIGQGEYEQYF. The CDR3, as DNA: TGCGCCATCATAGGACAGGGGGAATACGAGCAGTACTTC.